The 22 T cell receptor beta chains presented below share a single source sample, sequenced in a study of cytomegalovirus exposure and HLA in healthy donors. A multiplex PCR was run with 60 Vbeta primers and 13 Jbeta primers. Data came from immunoSEQ multiplex PCR; TCRdb stores just in-frame clones and leaves some out. The sample comprises approximately 75,000 clones, 84% of which are singletons, and approximately 17% rests with the top ten. Sample: PBMCs. These receptors originate from a man in his sixties or seventies in good health and CMV-seropositive.

This chain joins TRBV5-4 and TRBJ2-5, with 9 bases that match TRBD2. The CDR3 is 13 amino acids. V gave up 5 bases and J gave up 5 bases; unmatched junction bases: 4. From germline, CDR1 is SGHNT and CDR2 YYREEE (reference sequence). CDR3 bases: TGTGCCAGCAGTGGGACTAGCTTGGAGACCCAGTACTTC. It translates to CASSGTSLETQYF.

The chain is built from TRBV30 and TRBJ1-3, with 7 bases matching TRBD2. The J call may be mistaken, given a closer DNA end match to TRBJ2-2. This CDR3 has 15 residues. Germline loops: CDR1 GTSNPN, CDR2 SVGIG (reference sequence). DNA of the CDR3: TGTGCCTGGAGTGTACTATCAGGGAGGGACGGGGAGCTGTTTTTT. Its translation: CAWSVLSGRDGELFF.

This chain uses TRBV5-1 with TRBJ1-2, with 7 bases that match TRBD1. Unmatched junction bases numbered 13, after V lost 5 bases and J lost 6 bases. CDR1 and CDR2 from the germline V gene are SGHRS and YFSETQ. The CDR3 runs to 15 residues. The CDR3: CASSPLGQFIHGYTF. CDR3 coding DNA: TGCGCCAGCAGTCCCCTGGGACAGTTTATCCATGGCTACACCTTC.

V usage is TRBV9 and J usage is TRBJ2-5, with D possibly TRBD2 on 5 matching bases. This CDR3 is 13 amino acids long. Germline loops: CDR1 SGDLS, CDR2 YYNGEE. V dropped 3 bases and J dropped 7 bases, with 13 bases sitting between them. The CDR3: CASSAPGGGTQYF. In nucleotides, the CDR3 is TGTGCCAGCAGCGCCCCCGGCGGAGGGACCCAGTACTTC.

This clone has only one observation. The chain recombines TRBV6-4 with TRBJ2-1; 7 bases match TRBD2. The CDR3 contains 14 residues. Germline CDR1 MRHNA, CDR2 SNTAGT. Trimming took 2 bases from V and 7 from J; bases not matched to a gene: 5. CDR3 coding DNA: TGTGCCAGCAGTGACCGGGGAGGGAGTAATGAGCAGTTCTTC. Translated, it gives CASSDRGGSNEQFF.

V is TRBV5-5 and J is TRBJ2-7, with 8 bases fitting TRBD1. V lost 4 bases, J lost 3 bases, and 6 bases stayed unmatched. Per the germline V gene, CDR1 is SGHKS and CDR2 is YYEKEE (reference sequence). This CDR3 contains 14 residues. The CDR3 DNA reads TGTGCCAGCAGCGAATGGGACAGGAGCTACGAGCAGTACTTC. This codes for CASSEWDRSYEQYF.

This clone was detected a few times. The V gene is TRBV2, the J gene TRBJ1-6; TRBD1 matches at 9 bases. V shed 7 bases, J shed 10 bases, and the junction held 11 bases outside the gene matches. Germline V gene data show CDR1 as SNHLY and CDR2 as FYNNEI. The CDR3 is 15 amino acids. The CDR3 reads CASTQDGTGYSPLHF. For the CDR3, the DNA is TGTGCCAGCACCCAAGACGGGACAGGGTACTCACCCCTCCACTTT.

This chain joins TRBV5-8 and TRBJ1-1; no clear D. There are 12 residues in the CDR3. Germline V gene lookup returns CDR1 SGHTS and CDR2 YDEGEE. V lost 3 bases and J 11 bases, leaving 14 bases between the germline ends. CDR3 in amino acids: CASSSTTGRAFF. The DNA for the CDR3 is TGTGCCAGCAGCTCTACGACTGGCCGCGCTTTCTTT.

The chain is built from TRBV2 and TRBJ2-7; D possibly corresponds to TRBD1 (5 bases). This CDR3 comprises 12 residues. Germline V CDR1 and CDR2: SNHLY, FYNNEI. The ends were cut back, 6 bases at V and 3 bases at J, with 9 bases in the middle. The CDR3 DNA sequence: TGTGCCAGCAGACAGGACCTCTACGAGCAGTACTTC. Amino acids: CASRQDLYEQYF.

This clone was counted between two and nine times. The genes are TRBV4-3 and TRBJ1-6; no clear D gene. Germline CDR1 reads LGHNA; CDR2 reads YSLEER. Trimming pared 1 base from V and 5 bases from J, leaving 12 bases between. CDR3 length: 16 residues. The CDR3 nucleotides are TGCGCCAGCAGCCAAGTTCTGGCCCCAAATAATTCACCCCTCCACTTT. Protein product: CASSQVLAPNNSPLHF.

This chain uses TRBV2 with TRBJ2-3; 10 nucleotides match TRBD2. CDR1 and CDR2 from the germline V gene are SNHLY and FYNNEI. The V gene end was trimmed by 4 bases and the J gene end by 4 bases; junction bases not matched to a gene: 5. There are 15 residues in the CDR3. CDR3 amino acids: CASSAPGTSADTQYF. The DNA of the CDR3 is TGTGCCAGCAGTGCCCCCGGGACTAGCGCAGATACGCAGTATTTT.

J is TRBJ2-7 and V is TRBV7-8; maybe TRBD1 (5 bases). Germline V lookup: CDR1 SGHVS, CDR2 FQNEAQ. CDR3 length: 13 residues. Deletions cut 5 bases from V and 1 base from J, with 9 bases between. CDR3 nucleotide sequence: TGTGCCAGCAGCCCGGACAATTCCTACGAGCAGTACTTC. The encoded protein is CASSPDNSYEQYF. Combining the CDR3 with reference TRBV7-8 and TRBJ2-7 gives the whole variable domain GAGVSQSPRYKVAKRGQDVALRCDPISGHVSLFWYQQALGQGPEFLTYFQNEAQLDKSGLPSDRFFAERPEGSVSTLKIQRTQQEDSAVYLCASSPDNSYEQYFGPGTRLTVT.

This clone has only a few counts. The genes are TRBV10-1 and TRBJ1-4, with D hard to call. The V gene's germline CDR1 is WNHNN and CDR2 SYGVQD (reference sequence). Trimming removed 8 bases from V and 4 bases from J, with 8 bases in between. The CDR3 is 12 amino acids. The CDR3 is CASGLDNEKLFF. DNA of the CDR3: TGCGCCAGCGGTCTAGATAATGAAAAACTGTTTTTT.

This chain joins TRBV6-5 and TRBJ2-5; weak D call: TRBD1 (5 bases). The CDR3 has 14 residues. Germline V gene data show CDR1 as MNHEY and CDR2 as SVGAGI. Trimming pared 8 bases from V and 1 base from J, leaving 14 bases between. As DNA, the CDR3 is TGTGCCAGCCCCCAGGGTTTCCCCCAAGAGACCCAGTACTTC. This gives the protein CASPQGFPQETQYF.

The chain has TRBV4-1 and TRBJ2-7; perhaps TRBD1 as D (5 bases). Trimming took 0 bases from V and 6 from J, leaving 12 bases between them. Germline values: CDR1 MGHRA, CDR2 YSYEKL. This CDR3 has 14 amino acids. CDR3 coding DNA: TGCGCCAGCAGCCAAGATAGGGGATTCGGCGAGCAGTACTTC. Encoded protein: CASSQDRGFGEQYF.

A note on this clone: This sample also contains other DNA sequences that code for the same CDR3. The chain's CDR3 is CAWSRETQYF. The CDR3 nucleotides are TGTGCCTGGAGCCGAGAGACCCAGTACTTC. The chain joins TRBV30 to TRBJ2-5; D gene unclear. Germline V gene sequence: CDR1 GTSNPN, CDR2 SVGIG (reference sequence). V was clipped by 3 bases and J by 4 bases, with 3 bases between them. The CDR3 runs 10 residues.

The CDR3 nucleotides read TGTGCCAGCAGTTTGACAGGGGTTGGCTACACCTTC. Residues: CASSLTGVGYTF. The chain recombines TRBV28 with TRBJ1-2; 8 bases map to TRBD1. The V gene end was trimmed by 3 bases and the J gene end by 7 bases; junction bases not matched to a gene: 1. CDR1 is MDHEN and CDR2 is SYDVKM in the germline V gene. The CDR3 has 12 amino acids.

The chain uses TRBV5-1 and TRBJ2-7, with 11 bases that match TRBD1. V was clipped by 5 bases and J by 5 bases; unmatched bases: 12. This CDR3 has 16 amino acids. CDR1 SGHRS and CDR2 YFSETQ come from the germline V gene. CDR3 amino acids: CASSVLPGTGGNEQYF. The DNA of the CDR3 is TGCGCCAGCAGTGTTCTACCCGGGACAGGGGGTAACGAGCAGTACTTC. Together with reference TRBV5-1 and TRBJ2-7, the CDR3 gives the full variable domain: KAGVTQTPRYLIKTRGQQVTLSCSPISGHRSVSWYQQTPGQGLQFLFEYFSETQRNKGNFPGRFSGRQFSNSRSEMNVSTLELGDSALYLCASSVLPGTGGNEQYFGPGTRLTVT.

Of note for this clone: A read error may account for a junction end that differs from germline. This chain links TRBV10-3 with TRBJ2-5; D might be TRBD1 (5 bases). The CDR3 totals 14 residues. Germline-derived CDR1 and CDR2 are ENHRY and SYGVKD. CDR3 coding DNA: TGTGCCAGCAGTCCCCAGGGCTTGGAGGAGACCCAGTACTTC. Translating gives CASSPQGLEETQYF.

The chain combines TRBV29-1 with TRBJ2-3, with 7 bases matching TRBD2. The CDR3 loop spans 13 amino acids. Germline CDR1 and CDR2: SQVTM and ANQGSEA. Trimming took 3 bases from V and 3 from J; bases not matched to a gene: 3. The CDR3 DNA is TGCAGCGTTGATGGGGGGGGGACAGATACGCAGTATTTT. This gives the protein CSVDGGGTDTQYF.

The V gene is TRBV9, the J gene TRBJ2-1, with TRBD2 identical over 9 bases. Trimming removed 3 bases from V and 10 bases from J; junction bases left unmatched: 8. Germline CDR1 reads SGDLS; CDR2 reads YYNGEE. This CDR3 is built from 14 residues. Written as DNA, the CDR3 is TGTGCCAGCAGCGCCGGCGGGGGGGTATGGGAGCAGTTCTTC. It specifies CASSAGGGVWEQFF.

Only one count was recorded for this clone. The CDR3 region has the DNA TGTGCCAGCAGTTTTCTCCGGGGGACCTACGAGCAGTACTTC. This codes for CASSFLRGTYEQYF. The chain uses TRBV28 and TRBJ2-7; D perhaps matches TRBD2 (6 bases). The CDR3 has 14 residues. The ends were cut back, 3 bases at V and 2 bases at J, with 11 bases in the middle. Germline V gene sequence: CDR1 MDHEN, CDR2 SYDVKM. Filled out from reference TRBV28 and TRBJ2-7, the complete variable domain reads DVKVTQSSRYLVKRTGEKVFLECVQDMDHENMFWYRQDPGLGLRLIYFSYDVKMKEKGDIPEGYSVSREKKERFSLILESASTNQTSMYLCASSFLRGTYEQYFGPGTRLTVT.